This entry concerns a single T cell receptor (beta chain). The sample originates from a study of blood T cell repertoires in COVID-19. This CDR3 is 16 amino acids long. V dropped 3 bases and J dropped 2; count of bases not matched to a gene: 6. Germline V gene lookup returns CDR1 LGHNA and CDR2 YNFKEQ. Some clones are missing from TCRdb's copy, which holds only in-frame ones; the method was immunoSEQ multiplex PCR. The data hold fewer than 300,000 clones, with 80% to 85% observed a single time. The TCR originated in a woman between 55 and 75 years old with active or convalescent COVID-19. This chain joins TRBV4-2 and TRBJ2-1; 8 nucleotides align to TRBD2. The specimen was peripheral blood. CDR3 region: CASSQGTSSAYNEQFF. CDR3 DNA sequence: TGTGCCAGCAGCCAGGGGACTAGTTCTGCCTACAATGAGCAGTTCTTC.